One sample yielded the 25 T cell receptor beta chains listed below, sequenced in a study of stem cell transplantation in POMP-related autoinflammatory disease. TCRdb keeps only in-frame clones here, not all; method: immunoSEQ multiplex PCR. The sample lists 25,000 to 40,000 clones; 80% to 90% were seen once. The specimen was CD4+ T cells from PBMCs, collected before stem cell transplantation. The receptor source for this set is a human donor with POMP-related autoinflammation and immune dysregulation (PRAID).

This clone appeared once. CDR3 loop: CAAGQGNTGELFF. The DNA for the CDR3 is TGTGCGGCCGGGCAGGGCAACACCGGGGAGCTGTTTTTT. The chain joins TRBV30 to TRBJ2-2; TRBD1 is a possible D gene (5 bases). Germline V lookup: CDR1 GTSNPN, CDR2 SVGIG (reference sequence). This CDR3 is built from 13 residues.

The chain carries TRBV11-1 and TRBJ2-5, with a weak D call TRBD1 (6 bases). V shed 5 bases and J shed 9 bases, with 19 bases lying between them. Germline V gene data show CDR1 as SGHAT and CDR2 as FQDESV (reference sequence). This CDR3 is built from 14 residues. The CDR3 nucleotides read TGTGCCAGCAGCCCGGCCGGGACACTCTTGCCCCAGTACTTC. It translates to CASSPAGTLLPQYF.

This sequence joins TRBV6-5 and TRBJ1-3, with a possible D match to TRBD1 (5 bases). The CDR3 is made up of 14 amino acids. Germline CDR1 reads MNHEY; CDR2 reads SVGAGI. V lost 2 bases and J 4 bases, leaving 9 bases between the germline ends. The CDR3 nucleotides are TGTGCCAGCAGTTACCAGGGCTCCGGAAACACCATATATTTT. Translating it yields CASSYQGSGNTIYF.

This chain joins TRBV28 and TRBJ1-2; TRBD1 matches 7 bases. This CDR3 has 14 residues. Germline V CDR1 and CDR2: MDHEN, SYDVKM. With V trimmed by 5 bases and J by 4 bases, 7 bases remained unmatched. CDR3 coding DNA: TGTGCCAGCAGTCGGGACAGCCAAACCTATGGCTACACCTTC. Translation gives CASSRDSQTYGYTF.

This chain uses TRBV18 with TRBJ1-2; 8 bases are shared with TRBD1. There are 15 residues in the CDR3. Trimming removed 2 bases from V and 3 bases from J; junction bases left unmatched: 5. Germline values: CDR1 KGHSH, CDR2 LQKENI. The CDR3 loop is CASSPEGQAYYGYTF. CDR3 coding DNA: TGTGCCAGCTCACCAGAGGGACAGGCCTACTATGGCTACACCTTC.

V and J are TRBV11-2 and TRBJ1-6; possibly TRBD1 for D (5 bases). Germline lookup yields CDR1 SGHAT and CDR2 FQNNGV. The CDR3 runs to 15 residues. Trimming pared 3 bases from V and 2 bases from J, leaving 8 bases between. CDR3 in amino acids: CASSFRGPYNSPLHF. The CDR3 DNA reads TGTGCCAGCAGCTTCCGGGGCCCCTATAATTCACCCCTCCACTTT.

This chain joins TRBV15 and TRBJ2-3; the D gene is possibly TRBD2 (7 bases). CDR3 length: 13 residues. Trimming stripped 0 bases from V and 10 bases from J, with 11 bases between. Germline-derived CDR1 and CDR2 are LNHNV and YYDKDF (reference sequence). The CDR3 nucleotides are TGTGCCACCAGCAGAGATAAGGGGGGGCCGCAGTATTTT. The encoded protein is CATSRDKGGPQYF.

This clone occurred a few times. V and J are TRBV2 and TRBJ1-1; D is unresolved. V dropped 4 bases and J dropped 1 base, with 7 bases sitting between them. The germline gives CDR1 SNHLY, CDR2 FYNNEI. This CDR3 has 13 residues. For the CDR3, the DNA is TGTGCCAGCAGTGTCGAGGGGAACACTGAAGCTTTCTTT. This encodes CASSVEGNTEAFF.

The chain joins TRBV7-2 to TRBJ1-5, with D perhaps matching TRBD1 (5 bases). CDR3 length: 13 residues. Between the trimmed V and J ends, which lost 1 base and 4 bases, there was a span of 5 bases. Germline values: CDR1 SGHTA, CDR2 FQGNSA. The CDR3 reads CASSLDRNQPQHF. The CDR3 DNA sequence: TGTGCCAGCAGCTTAGACAGGAATCAGCCCCAGCATTTT. The variable domain in full, with the rest retrieved from reference TRBV7-2 and TRBJ1-5, is GAGVSQSPSNKVTEKGKDVELRCDPISGHTALYWYRQSLGQGLEFLIYFQGNSAPDKSGLPSDRFSAERTGGSVSTLTIQRTQQEDSAVYLCASSLDRNQPQHFGDGTRLSIL.

This sequence joins TRBV28 and TRBJ2-3; D may be TRBD2 (6 bases). Trimming stripped 3 bases from V and 5 bases from J, with 12 bases between. This CDR3 region has 14 residues. Looked up from germline, CDR1 is MDHEN and CDR2 is SYDVKM. The CDR3 DNA reads TGTGCCAGCAGTTTTCCTTTCGGGGGAGATACGCAGTATTTT. This codes for CASSFPFGGDTQYF. The whole variable domain, filled in from reference TRBV28 and TRBJ2-3, reads DVKVTQSSRYLVKRTGEKVFLECVQDMDHENMFWYRQDPGLGLRLIYFSYDVKMKEKGDIPEGYSVSREKKERFSLILESASTNQTSMYLCASSFPFGGDTQYFGPGTRLTVL.

The chain joins TRBV28 to TRBJ1-2, with TRBD1 matching 7 bases. V dropped 2 bases and J dropped 7; count of bases not matched to a gene: 10. The CDR3 extends over 15 amino acids. Germline-derived CDR1 and CDR2 are MDHEN and SYDVKM. CDR3 in amino acids: CASSLGRQGYSGYTF. The CDR3 DNA reads TGTGCCAGCAGTTTAGGGAGACAGGGATATTCTGGCTACACCTTC.

This chain uses TRBV27 with TRBJ1-5; maybe TRBD1 (5 bases). Trimming shortened V by 6 bases and J by 5 bases, and 14 bases separated the two germline ends. CDR3 size: 14 residues. The germline V gene has CDR1 MNHEY and CDR2 SMNVEV (reference sequence). CDR3 loop: CASSFRYRYQPQHF. CDR3 bases: TGTGCCAGCAGCTTCCGATACAGGTATCAGCCCCAGCATTTT.

The chain uses TRBV27 and TRBJ2-2; no clear D gene. Germline V gene lookup returns CDR1 MNHEY and CDR2 SMNVEV (reference sequence). The ends were cut back, 5 bases at V and 6 bases at J, with 10 bases in the middle. The CDR3 has 13 residues. The CDR3 DNA reads TGTGCCAGCAGTCCGAGAGTGGCCGGGGAGCTGTTTTTT. Residues: CASSPRVAGELFF.

This rearrangement joins TRBV6-6 to TRBJ2-7; D possibly corresponds to TRBD1 (5 bases). The CDR3 is made up of 13 amino acids. Deletions cut 0 bases from V and 2 bases from J, with 5 bases between. Germline V gene lookup returns CDR1 MNHNY and CDR2 SVGAGI (reference sequence). The CDR3 loop reads CASSYSGPYEQYF. The CDR3 DNA follows: TGTGCCAGCAGTTACTCGGGGCCCTACGAGCAGTACTTC.

The chain joins TRBV7-2 to TRBJ2-7, with D unclear. This CDR3 is built from 15 residues. Deletions cut 1 base from V and 2 bases from J, with 12 bases between. Germline assignment: CDR1 SGHTA and CDR2 FQGNSA. The DNA for the CDR3 is TGTGCCAGCAGCTTAGAGCTCTTCCAAGCCTACGAGCAGTACTTC. It translates to CASSLELFQAYEQYF.

V gene TRBV30 combines with J gene TRBJ2-3, with TRBD2 matching over 13 bases. This CDR3 has 14 residues. V dropped 3 bases and J dropped 4; count of bases not matched to a gene: 1. Germline assignment: CDR1 GTSNPN and CDR2 SVGIG (reference sequence). The CDR3 protein is CAWSGLAGADTQYF. The CDR3, as DNA: TGTGCCTGGAGCGGACTAGCGGGAGCAGATACGCAGTATTTT.

V usage is TRBV28 and J usage is TRBJ2-1; D not certain. CDR1 MDHEN and CDR2 SYDVKM come from the germline V gene. V gave up 8 bases and J gave up 7 bases, with 12 bases separating them. The CDR3 consists of 12 residues. The CDR3 region is CASLSGANEQFF. The CDR3 bases are TGTGCCAGCTTGTCTGGCGCTAATGAGCAGTTCTTC.

The chain carries TRBV27 and TRBJ2-7; 7 bases fit TRBD1. Germline lookup yields CDR1 MNHEY and CDR2 SMNVEV (reference sequence). V gave up 5 bases and J gave up 0 bases; unmatched junction bases: 7. The CDR3 runs 15 residues. CDR3 nucleotide sequence: TGTGCCAGCAGTCCGTACGGGACAGACTCCTACGAGCAGTACTTC. This codes for CASSPYGTDSYEQYF.

This chain links TRBV21-1 with TRBJ1-1. TRBV21-1 counts as a pseudogene. There are 12 residues in the CDR3. CDR3 nucleotide sequence: TGTGCCAGCAGCAAAGGGGGCACTGAAGCTTTCTTT. Protein product: CASSKGGTEAFF.

V gene TRBV28 combines with J gene TRBJ2-7; D unclear. The CDR3 consists of 14 residues. V shed 10 bases and J shed 0 bases, with 16 bases lying between them. CDR1 is MDHEN, CDR2 SYDVKM, per germline. The CDR3 here is CATLNPESSYEQYF. Written as DNA, the CDR3 is TGTGCCACCCTGAACCCGGAGAGCTCCTACGAGCAGTACTTC. The full variable domain, in which reference TRBV28 and TRBJ2-7 provide the parts outside the CDR3, is DVKVTQSSRYLVKRTGEKVFLECVQDMDHENMFWYRQDPGLGLRLIYFSYDVKMKEKGDIPEGYSVSREKKERFSLILESASTNQTSMYLCATLNPESSYEQYFGPGTRLTVT.

The V and J genes are TRBV7-2 and TRBJ2-5; D possibly corresponds to TRBD1 (5 bases). The CDR3 covers 13 residues. Germline V gene lookup returns CDR1 SGHTA and CDR2 FQGNSA. V shed 2 bases and J shed 4 bases, with 8 bases lying between them. This chain's CDR3 is CASSLQGIETQYF. The CDR3 nucleotides are TGTGCCAGCAGCTTACAGGGCATAGAGACCCAGTACTTC.

This chain uses TRBV2 with TRBJ1-2, with D unclear. Trimming stripped 3 bases from V and 4 bases from J, with 9 bases between. CDR3 length: 13 amino acids. From germline, CDR1 is SNHLY and CDR2 FYNNEI. This chain's CDR3 is CASSDDGSYGYTF. CDR3 sequence (DNA): TGTGCCAGCAGTGATGACGGGTCCTATGGCTACACCTTC.

The chain's CDR3 is CATTGGETQYF. The DNA for the CDR3 is TGTGCCACAACAGGGGGAGAGACCCAGTACTTC. The chain joins TRBV28 to TRBJ2-5, with 8 bases aligning to TRBD1. The CDR3 contains 11 residues. V was clipped by 10 bases and J by 4 bases; unmatched bases: 2. Germline CDR1 and CDR2: MDHEN and SYDVKM. The full variable domain, completed using reference TRBV28 and TRBJ2-5, is DVKVTQSSRYLVKRTGEKVFLECVQDMDHENMFWYRQDPGLGLRLIYFSYDVKMKEKGDIPEGYSVSREKKERFSLILESASTNQTSMYLCATTGGETQYFGPGTRLLVL.

This rearrangement joins TRBV7-2 to TRBJ2-5; no firm D call. Trimming removed 1 base from V and 4 bases from J, with 10 bases in between. This CDR3 has 14 residues. Germline values: CDR1 SGHTA, CDR2 FQGNSA. The CDR3, as DNA: TGTGCCAGCAGCTTAGGTTATAGAGGAGAGACCCAGTACTTC. Translated, it gives CASSLGYRGETQYF.

The chain carries TRBV5-4 and TRBJ2-1; 8 bases align to TRBD2. The trim removed 0 bases at V and 4 bases at J, leaving 9 bases unmatched. Germline V lookup: CDR1 SGHNT, CDR2 YYREEE (reference sequence). This CDR3 comprises 17 residues. CDR3 in DNA: TGTGCCAGCAGCTTGGTTGGGACTAGGACCGATTACAATGAGCAGTTCTTC. It translates to CASSLVGTRTDYNEQFF.